The present T cell receptor beta chain was sequenced within a study of shared T cell receptors in the human thymus. Profiled with immunoSEQ multiplex PCR; TCRdb holds only in-frame clones, not every one. The data show 600,000 or so clones, with around 87% seen just once and roughly 0.0087% held by the top ten. Germline CDR1 MDHEN, CDR2 SYDVKM. The ends were cut back, 2 bases at V and 3 bases at J, with 13 bases in the middle. CDR3 length: 15 residues. These data also formed part of another study, on human thymus T cells. Per that study: Use of V and J genes seemed skewed within the thymic and blood repertoires.

The clonotype was recovered from a boy under two years old with a congenital heart defect. The sample was thymocytes. The V gene is TRBV28, the J gene TRBJ1-1; no clear D gene. The CDR3: CASSLKDKVDTEAFF. As DNA, the CDR3 is TGTGCCAGCAGTTTAAAAGACAAGGTTGACACTGAAGCTTTCTTT.